Here is one T cell receptor (beta chain) with its context. This clonotype was detected many times. Its antigen is currently not known. No much larger clone is present one base from it, and per-base qualities are unavailable. The sample's time point label, in plain terms: technical triplicate 3. For the unsorted PBMC libraries, 2 million PBMCs were stored in RNAlater at -80 degrees C until RNA extraction and were used to generate the libraries. Peripheral blood was subjected to Ficoll-Hypaque density gradient centrifugation to isolate PBMCs, which were then cryopreserved in liquid nitrogen. For this chain, trimming is 3 bases at the V end and 2 bases at the J end, and the number of junction bases without a gene match is 3. Reading the germline V gene gives CDR1 SGDLS and CDR2 YYNGEE. From the cysteine through the phenylalanine, the CDR3 covers 14 amino acids. The entry retains the CDR3 DNA only, 42 bases that are in frame from base 1.

cDNA synthesis used template-switch 5'RACE with a primer carrying a 10-nucleotide random unique molecular identifier tagging each TCR transcript. Every sequencing run yielded over 180 million TCR-beta sequences covering 15-18 subjects. The RNeasy kit was used to extract total RNA. Using the KAPA Real-time Library Amplification kit, TCR-beta VDJ regions were amplified with primers for the TCR constant region and the 5'RACE anchor. A first PCR added sample indexes and Illumina adaptors, and a second PCR then raised library yield. After Ampure bead purification, the roughly 650 bp TCR product was size-selected on a 2% E-gel SizeSelection system. Before pooling, libraries had their quality checked on a Bioanalyzer, their concentration measured with Qubit, and their quantity determined with the Kapa Library Quantification kit. Libraries were sequenced paired-end 2 x 150 bp on an Illumina HiSeq 2500. To increase sequence diversity, roughly 24-32% phiX was spiked into each library pool. For the original study's pipeline: Quality-filtered reads were processed with the UMI-based MiGEC pipeline, and over 75% of raw TCR sequences were removed by the MiGEC pipeline during error correction. IMGT germline references were used for alignment of VDJ genes, and clonotypes were defined by a unique CDR3 amino acid sequence together with V-J genes. Clonal expansion, Shannon diversity and CDR3 relatedness were evaluated with VDJtools (CalcPairwiseDistances, ClusterSamples), while phylogenetic trees were built in CLCbio workbench. Clones with at least 8 unique UMIs were defined as expanded, with this threshold being based on coefficient-of-variation modelling across technical triplicates. Starting from the raw public reads, TCRdb applied fastp trimming at Q25, assembled clones with MiXCR and retained in-frame beta chains. When rows share a CDR3 protein, they turn into one entry using the most common DNA and genes. None of the V and J calls come from the authors' own analysis; TCRdb made them. In all, the sample holds tens of thousands of distinct CDR3 sequences, and 20% to 25% of those were seen once. The ten largest make up 4% to 5.5% of the sample.

These data belong to a study of neurological immune-mediated disorders (dated by TCRdb to about 2019). A note on the overall study: Using UMI-based sequencing, the study compared peripheral blood TCR-beta repertoires from patients with HTLV-I-associated myelopathy (HAM/TSP), patients with multiple sclerosis, and healthy controls. Alongside PBMC samples, the set of approximately 100 TCR-beta libraries contained longitudinal samples, technical triplicates, and paired CD4+ and CD8+ T-cell subsets that had been sorted. Technical triplicate libraries were sequenced to precisely calculate how much the frequency of each individual clone varied. The cohort was made up of some 70 subjects, consisting of roughly 15 HAM/TSP patients, 34 multiple sclerosis patients and about 20 healthy controls. Points the paper makes about the study in general: TCR clonal expansion was greatest in HAM/TSP patients and smallest in MS patients, who ranked below even healthy controls. Across subjects, expanded clones never shared an identical CDR3 amino acid sequence, which suggests that the TCR-beta repertoires in every group were private.

The sequenced material came from PBMCs. This chain joins TRBV9 to TRBJ1-2, with 8 central nucleotides matching TRBD1. This receptor was taken from a man aged 60-69 years with HTLV-1-associated myelopathy (HAM/TSP). The DNA reads as follows: TGTGCCAGCAGCGCACGGACAGGGAACTATGGCTACACCTTC. Its amino acids are CASSARTGNYGYTF.